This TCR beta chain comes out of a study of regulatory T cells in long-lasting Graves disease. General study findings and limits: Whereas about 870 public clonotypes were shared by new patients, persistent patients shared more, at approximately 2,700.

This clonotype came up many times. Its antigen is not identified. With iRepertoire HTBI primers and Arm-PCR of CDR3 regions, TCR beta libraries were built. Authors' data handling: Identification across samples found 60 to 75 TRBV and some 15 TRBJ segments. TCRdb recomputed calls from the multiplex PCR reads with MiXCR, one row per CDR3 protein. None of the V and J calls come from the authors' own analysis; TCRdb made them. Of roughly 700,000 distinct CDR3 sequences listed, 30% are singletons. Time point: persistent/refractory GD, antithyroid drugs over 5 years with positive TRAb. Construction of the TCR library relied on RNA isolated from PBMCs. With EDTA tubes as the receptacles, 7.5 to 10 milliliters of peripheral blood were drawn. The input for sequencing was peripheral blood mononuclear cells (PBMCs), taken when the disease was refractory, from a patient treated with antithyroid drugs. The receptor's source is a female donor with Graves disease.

CDR3 sequence reads: CASSFVGGRDDGDYGYTF. The CDR3 nucleotides are TGTGCCAGCAGTTTCGTAGGAGGCAGGGACGACGGGGACTATGGCTACACCTTC. The rearrangement uses TRBV28 and TRBJ1-2, with D possibly being TRBD1 (5 bases). This CDR3 has 18 residues. V lost 3 bases and J 3 bases, leaving 23 bases between the germline ends. Germline V gene data show CDR1 as MDHEN and CDR2 as SYDVKM.